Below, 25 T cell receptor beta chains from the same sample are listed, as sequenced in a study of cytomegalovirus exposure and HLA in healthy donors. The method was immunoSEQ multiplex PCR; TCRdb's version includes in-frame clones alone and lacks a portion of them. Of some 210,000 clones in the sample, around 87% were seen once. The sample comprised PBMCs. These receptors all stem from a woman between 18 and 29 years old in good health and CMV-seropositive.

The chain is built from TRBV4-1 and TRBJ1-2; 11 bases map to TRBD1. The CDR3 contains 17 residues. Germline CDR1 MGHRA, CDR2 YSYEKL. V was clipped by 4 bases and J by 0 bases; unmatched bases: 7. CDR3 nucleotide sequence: TGCGCCAGCAGCCGGCGGACAGGGGGCGCTTCTAACTATGGCTACACCTTC. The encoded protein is CASSRRTGGASNYGYTF.

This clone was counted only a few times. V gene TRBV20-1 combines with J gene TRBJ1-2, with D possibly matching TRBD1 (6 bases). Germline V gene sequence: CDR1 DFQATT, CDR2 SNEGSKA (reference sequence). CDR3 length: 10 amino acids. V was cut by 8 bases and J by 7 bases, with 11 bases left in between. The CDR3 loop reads CSLTGSGYTF. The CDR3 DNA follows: TGCAGTTTGACAGGCTCTGGCTACACCTTC.

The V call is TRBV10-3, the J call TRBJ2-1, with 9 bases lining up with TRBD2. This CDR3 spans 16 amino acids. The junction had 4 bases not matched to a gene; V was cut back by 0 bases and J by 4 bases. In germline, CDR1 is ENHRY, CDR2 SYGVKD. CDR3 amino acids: CAISESSSGEYNEQFF. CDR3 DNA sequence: TGTGCCATCAGTGAGTCGTCTAGCGGGGAATACAATGAGCAGTTCTTC.

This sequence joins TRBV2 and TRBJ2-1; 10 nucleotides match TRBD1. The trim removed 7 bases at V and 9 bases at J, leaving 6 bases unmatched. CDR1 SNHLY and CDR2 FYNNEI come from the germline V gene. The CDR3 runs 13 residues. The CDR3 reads CASTATGGVEQFF. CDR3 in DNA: TGTGCCAGCACCGCGACAGGGGGCGTTGAGCAGTTCTTC.

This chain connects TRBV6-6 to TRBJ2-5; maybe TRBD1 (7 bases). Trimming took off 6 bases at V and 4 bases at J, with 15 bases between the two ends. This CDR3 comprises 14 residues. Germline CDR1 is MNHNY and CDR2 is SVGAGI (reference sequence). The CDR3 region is CASRVQGRTETQYF. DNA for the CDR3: TGTGCCAGCAGGGTACAGGGGAGGACAGAGACCCAGTACTTC.

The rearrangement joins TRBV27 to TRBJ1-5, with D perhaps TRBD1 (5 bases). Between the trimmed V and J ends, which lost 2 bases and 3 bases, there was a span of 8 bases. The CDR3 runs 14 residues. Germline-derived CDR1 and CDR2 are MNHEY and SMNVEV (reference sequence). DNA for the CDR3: TGTGCCAGCAGTTTAACGGGGGTCAATCAGCCCCAGCATTTT. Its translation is CASSLTGVNQPQHF.

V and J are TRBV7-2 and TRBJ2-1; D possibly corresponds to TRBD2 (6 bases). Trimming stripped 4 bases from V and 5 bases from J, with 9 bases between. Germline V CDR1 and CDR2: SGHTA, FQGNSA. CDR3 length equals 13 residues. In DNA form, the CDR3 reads TGTGCCAGCAGCTCGCTAGCGAACAATGAGCAGTTCTTC. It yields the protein CASSSLANNEQFF.

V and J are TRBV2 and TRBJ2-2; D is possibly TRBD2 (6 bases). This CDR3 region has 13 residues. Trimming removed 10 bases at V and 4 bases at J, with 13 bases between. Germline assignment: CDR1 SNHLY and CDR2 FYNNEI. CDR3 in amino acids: CAIQPAGTGELFF. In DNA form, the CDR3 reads TGTGCCATCCAACCAGCGGGCACCGGGGAGCTGTTTTTT.

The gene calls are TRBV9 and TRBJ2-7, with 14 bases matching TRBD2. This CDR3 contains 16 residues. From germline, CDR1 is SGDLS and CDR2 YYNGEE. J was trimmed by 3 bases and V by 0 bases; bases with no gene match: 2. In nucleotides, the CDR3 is TGTGCCAGCAGCGTAGGGACTAGCGGGAGGTACTACGAGCAGTACTTC. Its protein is CASSVGTSGRYYEQYF. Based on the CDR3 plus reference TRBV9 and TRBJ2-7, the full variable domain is DSGVTQTPKHLITATGQRVTLRCSPRSGDLSVYWYQQSLDQGLQFLIQYYNGEERAKGNILERFSAQQFPDLHSELNLSSLELGDSALYFCASSVGTSGRYYEQYFGPGTRLTVT.

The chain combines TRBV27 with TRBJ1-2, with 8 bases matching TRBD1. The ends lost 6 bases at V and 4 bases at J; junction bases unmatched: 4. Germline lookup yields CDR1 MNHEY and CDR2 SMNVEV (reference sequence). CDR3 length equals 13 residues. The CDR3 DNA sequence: TGTGCCAGCAGAAGCGGACAGGGCTATGGCTACACCTTC. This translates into CASRSGQGYGYTF.

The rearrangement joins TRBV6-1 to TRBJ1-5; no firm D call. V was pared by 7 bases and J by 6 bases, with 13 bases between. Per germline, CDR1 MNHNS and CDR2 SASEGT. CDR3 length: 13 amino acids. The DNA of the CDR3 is TGTGCCAGCAAAAGCCGGGGAAGTCAGCCCCAGCATTTT. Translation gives CASKSRGSQPQHF.

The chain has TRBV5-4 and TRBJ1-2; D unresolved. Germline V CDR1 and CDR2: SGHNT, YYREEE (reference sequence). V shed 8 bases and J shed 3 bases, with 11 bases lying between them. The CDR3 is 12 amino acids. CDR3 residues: CASRGIYYGYTF. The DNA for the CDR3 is TGTGCCAGTCGAGGGATCTACTATGGCTACACCTTC.

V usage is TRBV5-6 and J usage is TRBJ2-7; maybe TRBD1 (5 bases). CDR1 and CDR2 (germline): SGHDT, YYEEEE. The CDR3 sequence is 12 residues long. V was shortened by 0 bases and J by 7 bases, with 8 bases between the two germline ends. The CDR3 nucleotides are TGTGCCAGCAGCTTGGCTAACAGGGAGCAGTACTTC. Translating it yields CASSLANREQYF.

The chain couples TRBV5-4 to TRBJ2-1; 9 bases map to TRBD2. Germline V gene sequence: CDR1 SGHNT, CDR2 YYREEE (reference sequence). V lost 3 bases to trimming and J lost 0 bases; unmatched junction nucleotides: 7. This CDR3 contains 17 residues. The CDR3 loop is CASSWVGSGSSYNEQFF. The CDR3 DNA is TGTGCCAGCAGCTGGGTGGGTAGCGGGAGCTCCTACAATGAGCAGTTCTTC.

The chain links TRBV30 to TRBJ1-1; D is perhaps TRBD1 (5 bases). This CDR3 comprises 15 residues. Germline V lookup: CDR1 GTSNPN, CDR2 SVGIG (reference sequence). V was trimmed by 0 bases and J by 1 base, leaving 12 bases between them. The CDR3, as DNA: TGTGCCTGGAGTGTATCAATGGGGCGGAACACTGAAGCTTTCTTT. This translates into CAWSVSMGRNTEAFF.

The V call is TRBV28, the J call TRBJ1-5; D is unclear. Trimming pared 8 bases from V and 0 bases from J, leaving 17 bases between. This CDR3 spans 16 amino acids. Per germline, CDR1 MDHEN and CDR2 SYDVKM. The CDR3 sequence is CASRPTLLYSNQPQHF. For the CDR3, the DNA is TGTGCCAGCCGTCCAACCCTACTTTATAGCAATCAGCCCCAGCATTTT.

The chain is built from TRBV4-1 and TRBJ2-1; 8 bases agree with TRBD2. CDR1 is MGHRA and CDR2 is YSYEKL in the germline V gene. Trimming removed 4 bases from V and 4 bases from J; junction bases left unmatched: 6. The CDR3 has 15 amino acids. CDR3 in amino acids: CASSLPSGGYNEQFF. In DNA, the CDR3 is TGCGCCAGCAGCCTACCAAGCGGGGGATACAATGAGCAGTTCTTC.

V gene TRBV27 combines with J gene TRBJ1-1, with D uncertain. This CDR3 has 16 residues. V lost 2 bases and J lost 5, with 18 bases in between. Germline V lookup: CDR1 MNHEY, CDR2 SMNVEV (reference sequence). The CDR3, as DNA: TGTGCCAGCAGTTTACGCCTGGGTGCTACGAGGACTGAAGCTTTCTTT. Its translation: CASSLRLGATRTEAFF.

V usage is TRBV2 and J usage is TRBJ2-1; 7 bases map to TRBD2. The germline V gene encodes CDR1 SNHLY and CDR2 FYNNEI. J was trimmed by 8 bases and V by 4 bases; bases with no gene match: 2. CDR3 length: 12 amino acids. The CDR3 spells CASSATSYEQFF. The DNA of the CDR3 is TGTGCCAGCAGTGCGACTAGCTATGAGCAGTTCTTC. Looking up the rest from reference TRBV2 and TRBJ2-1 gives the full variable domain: EPEVTQTPSHQVTQMGQEVILRCVPISNHLYFYWYRQILGQKVEFLVSFYNNEISEKSEIFDDQFSVERPDGSNFTLKIRSTKLEDSAMYFCASSATSYEQFFGPGTRLTVL.

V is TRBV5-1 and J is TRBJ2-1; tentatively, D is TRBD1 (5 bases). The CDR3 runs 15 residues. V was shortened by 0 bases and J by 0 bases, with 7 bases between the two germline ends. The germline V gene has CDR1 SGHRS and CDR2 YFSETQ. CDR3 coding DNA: TGCGCCAGCAGCTTGGAGGGGTTCTCCTACAATGAGCAGTTCTTC. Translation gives CASSLEGFSYNEQFF.

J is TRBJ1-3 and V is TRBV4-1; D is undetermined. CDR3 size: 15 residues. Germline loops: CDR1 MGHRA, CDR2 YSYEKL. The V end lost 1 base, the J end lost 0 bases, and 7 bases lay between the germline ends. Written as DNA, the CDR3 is TGCGCCAGCAGCCAAGGTCGGAGCTCTGGAAACACCATATATTTT. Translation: CASSQGRSSGNTIYF.

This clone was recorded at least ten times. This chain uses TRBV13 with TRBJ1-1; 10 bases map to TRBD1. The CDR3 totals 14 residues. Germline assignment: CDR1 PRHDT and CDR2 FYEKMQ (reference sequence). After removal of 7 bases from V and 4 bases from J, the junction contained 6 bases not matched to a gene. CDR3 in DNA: TGTGCCAGCAAATCAGGACAGGGGGGCACTGAAGCTTTCTTT. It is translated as CASKSGQGGTEAFF.

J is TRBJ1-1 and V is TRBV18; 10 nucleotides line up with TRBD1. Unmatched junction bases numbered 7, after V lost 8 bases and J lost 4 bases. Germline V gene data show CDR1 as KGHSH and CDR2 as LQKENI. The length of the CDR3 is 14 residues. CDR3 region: CASTGDRGSTEAFF. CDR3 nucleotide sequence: TGTGCCAGCACCGGGGACAGGGGTTCCACTGAAGCTTTCTTT.

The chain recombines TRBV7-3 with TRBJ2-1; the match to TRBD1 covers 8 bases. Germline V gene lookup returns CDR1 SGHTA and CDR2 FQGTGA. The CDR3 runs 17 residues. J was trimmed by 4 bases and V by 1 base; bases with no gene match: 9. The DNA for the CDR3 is TGTGCCAGCAGCTTAAACCCCGGGACAGGCCAATACAATGAGCAGTTCTTC. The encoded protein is CASSLNPGTGQYNEQFF.

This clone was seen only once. As DNA, the CDR3 is TGTGCCAGCAGCCATACTAGCACCGGGGAGCTGTTTTTT. As protein: CASSHTSTGELFF. This rearrangement joins TRBV7-8 to TRBJ2-2, with a weak D call TRBD2 (5 bases). This CDR3 has 13 residues. Between the trimmed V and J ends, which lost 5 bases and 4 bases, there was a span of 8 bases. Germline assignment: CDR1 SGHVS and CDR2 FQNEAQ. Together with reference TRBV7-8 and TRBJ2-2, the CDR3 gives the full variable domain: GAGVSQSPRYKVAKRGQDVALRCDPISGHVSLFWYQQALGQGPEFLTYFQNEAQLDKSGLPSDRFFAERPEGSVSTLKIQRTQQEDSAVYLCASSHTSTGELFFGEGSRLTVL.